Each of the 7 T cell receptor beta chains below was sequenced from the same sample in a study of shared clonotypes between healthy human individuals. TCRdb keeps only in-frame clones here, not all; method: immunoSEQ multiplex PCR. Here the sample spans 1.4 million to 1.5 million clones, around 95% being singletons. The material sequenced was naive CD4+ T cells sorted from blood. Subset here: CD45RA+ positively selected. The source of these receptors is a man aged 25 to 40 in good health.

The chain joins TRBV18 to TRBJ2-1, with D unclear. V was clipped by 5 bases and J by 0 bases, with 20 bases between them. Germline assignment: CDR1 KGHSH and CDR2 LQKENI. The CDR3 totals 18 residues. As DNA, the CDR3 is TGTGCCAGCTCAACCCGGGCCGCCCAGCTAAGCTCCTACAATGAGCAGTTCTTC. It is translated as CASSTRAAQLSSYNEQFF.

In this sample, this clone turned up a few times. Other nucleotide sequences in the sample specify the same CDR3. V and J are TRBV15 and TRBJ2-7; D is uncertain. This CDR3 spans 12 amino acids. Trimming left V 0 bases short and J 2 bases short, with 2 bases between. Looked up from germline, CDR1 is LNHNV and CDR2 is YYDKDF (reference sequence). The CDR3 reads CATSRDPYEQYF. The CDR3 region has the DNA TGTGCCACCAGCAGAGACCCCTACGAGCAGTACTTC.

The chain has TRBV28 and TRBJ1-2; tentative D call: TRBD1 (5 bases). The germline gives CDR1 MDHEN, CDR2 SYDVKM. The CDR3 is made up of 13 amino acids. The germline V and J ends were trimmed by 2 bases and 8 bases, with 12 bases remaining between them. This CDR3 is CASSLRGVGGYTF. The CDR3 DNA is TGTGCCAGCAGTTTAAGAGGGGTCGGCGGCTACACCTTC.

CDR3 in DNA: TGTGCCAGCAGCGCGGTGCAGGGCACAGATACGCAGTATTTT. The encoded protein is CASSAVQGTDTQYF. V is TRBV9 and J is TRBJ2-3; D is undetermined. From germline, CDR1 is SGDLS and CDR2 YYNGEE. The CDR3 consists of 14 residues. V lost 3 bases and J lost 1, with 9 bases in between.

This sequence joins TRBV9 and TRBJ2-4; 8 bases agree with TRBD2. CDR3 length: 15 amino acids. The germline V gene encodes CDR1 SGDLS and CDR2 YYNGEE. The ends lost 0 bases at V and 13 bases at J; junction bases unmatched: 12. In DNA form, the CDR3 reads TGTGCCAGCAGCGTAGTATTGGCTAGCGGGCTAACCCAGTACTTC. It yields the protein CASSVVLASGLTQYF.

The chain carries TRBV2 and TRBJ2-3; D is ambiguous. Germline CDR1 and CDR2: SNHLY and FYNNEI. Trimming removed 2 bases at V and 5 bases at J, with 14 bases between. This CDR3 region has 15 residues. In DNA, the CDR3 is TGTGCCAGCAGTGAAAACGGTCGTACGGTAGATACGCAGTATTTT. Protein product: CASSENGRTVDTQYF.

The gene calls are TRBV2 and TRBJ1-2, with TRBD1 as a possible D gene (5 bases). Looked up from germline, CDR1 is SNHLY and CDR2 is FYNNEI. This CDR3 is 14 amino acids long. Trimming took 0 bases from V and 8 from J, leaving 13 bases between them. The CDR3 is CASSEAGGGEGYTF. In nucleotides, the CDR3 is TGTGCCAGCAGTGAAGCCGGTGGAGGGGAAGGCTACACCTTC.